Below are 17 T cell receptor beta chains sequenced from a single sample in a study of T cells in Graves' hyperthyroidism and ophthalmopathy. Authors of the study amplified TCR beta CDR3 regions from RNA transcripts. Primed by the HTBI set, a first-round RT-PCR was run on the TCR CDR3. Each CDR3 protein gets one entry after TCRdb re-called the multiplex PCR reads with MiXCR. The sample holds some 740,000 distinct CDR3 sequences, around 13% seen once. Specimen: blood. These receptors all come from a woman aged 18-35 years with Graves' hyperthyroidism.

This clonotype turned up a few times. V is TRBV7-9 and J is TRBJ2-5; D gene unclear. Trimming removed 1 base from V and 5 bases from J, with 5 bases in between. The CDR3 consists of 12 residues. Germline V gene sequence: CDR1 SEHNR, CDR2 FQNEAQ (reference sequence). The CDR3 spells CASSLVFETQYF. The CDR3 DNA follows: TGTGCCAGCAGCTTAGTTTTCGAGACCCAGTACTTC. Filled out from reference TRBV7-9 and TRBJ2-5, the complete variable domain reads DTGVSQNPRHKITKRGQNVTFRCDPISEHNRLYWYRQTLGQGPEFLTYFQNEAQLEKSRLLSDRFSAERPKGSFSTLEIQRTEQGDSAMYLCASSLVFETQYFGPGTRLLVL.

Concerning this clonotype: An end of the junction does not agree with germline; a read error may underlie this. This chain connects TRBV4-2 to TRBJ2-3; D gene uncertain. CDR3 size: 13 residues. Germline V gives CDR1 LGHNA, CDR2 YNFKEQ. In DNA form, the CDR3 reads TGTGCCAGCACCCAAGGGTACACAGATACGCAGTATTTT. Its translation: CASTQGYTDTQYF.

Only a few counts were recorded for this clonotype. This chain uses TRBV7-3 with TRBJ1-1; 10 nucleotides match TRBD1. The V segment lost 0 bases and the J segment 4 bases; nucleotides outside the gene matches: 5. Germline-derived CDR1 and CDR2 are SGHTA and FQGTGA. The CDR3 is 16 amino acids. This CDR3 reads CASSLTPRTGGTEAFF. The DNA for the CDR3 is TGTGCCAGCAGCTTAACTCCTAGGACAGGGGGCACTGAAGCTTTCTTT. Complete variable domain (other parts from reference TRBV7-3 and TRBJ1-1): GAGVSQTPSNKVTEKGKYVELRCDPISGHTALYWYRQSLGQGPEFLIYFQGTGAADDSGLPNDRFFAVRPEGSVSTLKIQRTERGDSAVYLCASSLTPRTGGTEAFFGQGTRLTVV.

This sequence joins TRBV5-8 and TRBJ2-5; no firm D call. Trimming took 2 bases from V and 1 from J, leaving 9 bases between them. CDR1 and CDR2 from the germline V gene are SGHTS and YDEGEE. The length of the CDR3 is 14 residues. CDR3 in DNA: TGTGCCAGCAGCTTTAAGAGGTCCCAAGAGACCCAGTACTTC. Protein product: CASSFKRSQETQYF.

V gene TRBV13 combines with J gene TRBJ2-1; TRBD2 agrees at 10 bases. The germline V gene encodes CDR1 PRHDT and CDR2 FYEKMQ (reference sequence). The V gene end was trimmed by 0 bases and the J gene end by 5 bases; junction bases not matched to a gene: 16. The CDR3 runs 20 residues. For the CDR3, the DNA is TGTGCCAGCAGCTTAGGCCCCCGTAGCGGGAGGCAGATTATTAACAATGAGCAGTTCTTC. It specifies CASSLGPRSGRQIINNEQFF. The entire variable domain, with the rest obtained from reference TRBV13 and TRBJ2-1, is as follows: AAGVIQSPRHLIKEKRETATLKCYPIPRHDTVYWYQQGPGQDPQFLISFYEKMQSDKGSIPDRFSAQQFSDYHSELNMSSLELGDSALYFCASSLGPRSGRQIINNEQFFGPGTRLTVL.

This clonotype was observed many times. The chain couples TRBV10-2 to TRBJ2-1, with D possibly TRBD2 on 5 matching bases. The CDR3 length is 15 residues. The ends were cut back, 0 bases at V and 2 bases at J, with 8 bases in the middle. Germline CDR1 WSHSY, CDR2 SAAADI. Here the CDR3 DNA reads TGCGCCAGCAGTGAGTCGTTGGGAGCCTACAATGAGCAGTTCTTC. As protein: CASSESLGAYNEQFF.

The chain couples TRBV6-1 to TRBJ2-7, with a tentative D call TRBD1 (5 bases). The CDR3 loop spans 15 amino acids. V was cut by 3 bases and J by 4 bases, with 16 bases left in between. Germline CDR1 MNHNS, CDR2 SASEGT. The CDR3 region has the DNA TGTGCCAGCAGTGAGGACGTAGTAGCAGGGTACGAGCAGTACTTC. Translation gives CASSEDVVAGYEQYF.

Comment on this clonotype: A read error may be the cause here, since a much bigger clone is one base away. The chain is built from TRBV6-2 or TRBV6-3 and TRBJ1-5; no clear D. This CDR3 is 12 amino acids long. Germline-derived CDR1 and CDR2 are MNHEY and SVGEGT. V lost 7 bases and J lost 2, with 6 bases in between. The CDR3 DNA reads TGTGCCAGCAATATAGGCAATCAGCCCCAGCATTTT. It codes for CASNIGNQPQHF.

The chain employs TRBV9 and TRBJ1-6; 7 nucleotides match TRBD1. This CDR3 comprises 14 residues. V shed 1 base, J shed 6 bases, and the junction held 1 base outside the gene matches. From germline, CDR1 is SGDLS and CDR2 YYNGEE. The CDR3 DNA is TGTGCCAGCAGCGTAAGACAGGGTAATTCACCCCTCCACTTT. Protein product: CASSVRQGNSPLHF.

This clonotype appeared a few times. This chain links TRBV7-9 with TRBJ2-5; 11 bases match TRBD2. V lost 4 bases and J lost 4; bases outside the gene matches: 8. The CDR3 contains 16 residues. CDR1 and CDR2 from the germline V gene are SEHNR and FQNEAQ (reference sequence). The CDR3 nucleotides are TGTGCCAGCAGCTCCCAGACTAGCGGGATGTCAGAGACCCAGTACTTC. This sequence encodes CASSSQTSGMSETQYF. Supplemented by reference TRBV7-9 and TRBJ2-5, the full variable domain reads DTGVSQNPRHKITKRGQNVTFRCDPISEHNRLYWYRQTLGQGPEFLTYFQNEAQLEKSRLLSDRFSAERPKGSFSTLEIQRTEQGDSAMYLCASSSQTSGMSETQYFGPGTRLLVL.

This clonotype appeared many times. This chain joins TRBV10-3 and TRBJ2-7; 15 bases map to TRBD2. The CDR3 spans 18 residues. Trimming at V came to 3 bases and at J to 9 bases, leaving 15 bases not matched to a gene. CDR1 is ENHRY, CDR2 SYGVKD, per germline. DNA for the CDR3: TGTGCCATCAGTGATCCGGGGTCTGGACTAGCGGGAGGGCAGGCGCAGTACTTC. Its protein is CAISDPGSGLAGGQAQYF.

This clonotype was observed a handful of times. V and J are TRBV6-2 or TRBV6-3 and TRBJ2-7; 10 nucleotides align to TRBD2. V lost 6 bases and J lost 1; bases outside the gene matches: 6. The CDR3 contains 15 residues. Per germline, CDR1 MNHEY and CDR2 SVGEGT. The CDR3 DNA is TGTGCCAGCAGCCGAGGACTAGCGGTATCCTACGAGCAGTACTTC. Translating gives CASSRGLAVSYEQYF.

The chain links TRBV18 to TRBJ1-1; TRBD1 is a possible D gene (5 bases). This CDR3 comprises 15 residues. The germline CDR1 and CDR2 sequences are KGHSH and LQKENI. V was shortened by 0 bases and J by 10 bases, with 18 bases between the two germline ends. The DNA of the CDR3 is TGTGCCAGCTCACCACCTATCGGGACGGGGCGAGGAGCTTTCTTT. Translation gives CASSPPIGTGRGAFF.

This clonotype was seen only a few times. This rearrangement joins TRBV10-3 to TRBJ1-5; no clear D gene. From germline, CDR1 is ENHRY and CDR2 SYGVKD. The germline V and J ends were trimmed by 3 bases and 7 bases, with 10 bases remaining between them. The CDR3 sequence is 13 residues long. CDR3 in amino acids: CAISEPPGQPQHF. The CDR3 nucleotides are TGTGCCATCAGTGAACCGCCCGGACAGCCCCAGCATTTT.

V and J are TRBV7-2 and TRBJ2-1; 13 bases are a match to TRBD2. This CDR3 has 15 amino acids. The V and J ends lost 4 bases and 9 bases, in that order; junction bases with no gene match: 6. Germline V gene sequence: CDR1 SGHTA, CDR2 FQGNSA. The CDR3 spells CASSSGTSGNGEQFF. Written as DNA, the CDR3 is TGTGCCAGCAGCTCAGGGACTAGCGGGAACGGTGAGCAGTTCTTC.

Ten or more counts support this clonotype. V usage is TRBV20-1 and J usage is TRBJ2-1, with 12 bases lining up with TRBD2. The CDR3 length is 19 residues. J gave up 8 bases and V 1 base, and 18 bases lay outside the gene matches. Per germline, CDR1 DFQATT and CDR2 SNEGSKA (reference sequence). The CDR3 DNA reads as TGCAGTGCTAGAGGCCCGGCTAGCGGGAGGGCGAAAAAGGTCCATGAGCAGTTCTTC. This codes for CSARGPASGRAKKVHEQFF.

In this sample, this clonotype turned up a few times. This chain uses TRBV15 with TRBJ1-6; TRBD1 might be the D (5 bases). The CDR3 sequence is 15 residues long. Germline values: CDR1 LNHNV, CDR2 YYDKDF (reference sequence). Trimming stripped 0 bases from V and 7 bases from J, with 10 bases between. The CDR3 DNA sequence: TGTGCCACCAGCAGAGATTTAGGGGCCAATTCACCCCTCCACTTT. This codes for CATSRDLGANSPLHF. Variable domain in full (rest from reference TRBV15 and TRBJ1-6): DAMVIQNPRYQVTQFGKPVTLSCSQTLNHNVMYWYQQKSSQAPKLLFHYYDKDFNNEADTPDNFQSRRPNTSFCFLDIRSPGLGDTAMYLCATSRDLGANSPLHFGNGTRLTVT.